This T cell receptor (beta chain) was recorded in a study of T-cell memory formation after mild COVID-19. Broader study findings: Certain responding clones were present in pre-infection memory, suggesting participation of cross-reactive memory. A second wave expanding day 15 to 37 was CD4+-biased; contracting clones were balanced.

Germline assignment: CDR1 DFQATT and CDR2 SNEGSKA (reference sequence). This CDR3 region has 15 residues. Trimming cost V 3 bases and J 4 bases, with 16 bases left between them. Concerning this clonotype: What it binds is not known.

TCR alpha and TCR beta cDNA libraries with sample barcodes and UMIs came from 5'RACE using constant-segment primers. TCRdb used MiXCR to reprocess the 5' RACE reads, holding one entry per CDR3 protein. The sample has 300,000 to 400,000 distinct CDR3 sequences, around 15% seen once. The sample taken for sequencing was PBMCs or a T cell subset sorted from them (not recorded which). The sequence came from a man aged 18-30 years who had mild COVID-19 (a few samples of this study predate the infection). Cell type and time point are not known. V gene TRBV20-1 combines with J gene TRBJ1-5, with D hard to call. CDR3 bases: TGCAGTGCTAGCACCGGGAGGCCGGCAAATCAGCCCCAGCATTTT. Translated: CSASTGRPANQPQHF.